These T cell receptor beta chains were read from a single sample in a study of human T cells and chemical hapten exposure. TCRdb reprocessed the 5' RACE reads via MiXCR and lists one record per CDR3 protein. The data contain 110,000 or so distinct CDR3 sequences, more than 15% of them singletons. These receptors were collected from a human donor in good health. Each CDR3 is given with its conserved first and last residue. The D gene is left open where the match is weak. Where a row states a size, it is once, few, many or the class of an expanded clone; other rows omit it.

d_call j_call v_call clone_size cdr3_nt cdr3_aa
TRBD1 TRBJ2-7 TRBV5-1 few TGCGCCAGCAGCTTGGAACGGGACAGGGCAGACCGGAAGTTCTACGAGCAGTACTTC CASSLERDRADRKFYEQYF
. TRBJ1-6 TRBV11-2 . TGTGCCAGCAGCTTAGATGGGGGGAGCTCCTATAATTCACCCCTCCACTTT CASSLDGGSSYNSPLHF
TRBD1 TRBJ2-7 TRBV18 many TGTGCCAGCTCACCACCGTCTGAGACAGGGCGCTCCGAGCAGTACTTC CASSPPSETGRSEQYF
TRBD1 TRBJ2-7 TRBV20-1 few TGCAGTGCTCACCGGGACAGGGGGCGGGAGCAGTACTTC CSAHRDRGREQYF
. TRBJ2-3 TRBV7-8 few TGTGCCAGCAGCTTAAAAGTTCACGGAGAAGGGTGGGCAGATACGCAGTATTTT CASSLKVHGEGWADTQYF
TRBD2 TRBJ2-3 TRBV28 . TGTGCCAGCAGTCCACAGGGGCTAGCGGGAGGAGGGACAGATACGCAGTATTTT CASSPQGLAGGGTDTQYF
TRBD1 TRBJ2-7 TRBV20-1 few TGCAGTGCTAGAGATCTATTCACAGGGGGCGCATCCGAGCAGTACTTC CSARDLFTGGASEQYF
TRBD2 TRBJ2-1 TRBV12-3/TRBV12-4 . TGTGCCAGCAGGCCGGGACTAGCGGGCTCCTACAATGAGCAGTTCTTC CASRPGLAGSYNEQFF
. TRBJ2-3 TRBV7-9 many TGTGCCAGCAGCTTGCAGGGGATCAGCACAGATACGCAGTATTTT CASSLQGISTDTQYF
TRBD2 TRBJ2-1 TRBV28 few TGTGCCAGCGGACTAGGAGGGTTCTTC CASGLGGFF
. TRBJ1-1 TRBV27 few TGTGCCAGCAGTTTAGCAGGGTACGGTGAAGCTTTCTTT CASSLAGYGEAFF
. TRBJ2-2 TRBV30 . TGTGCCTGGAGTGACGGAGTAGCGAACACCGGGGAGCTGTTTTTT CAWSDGVANTGELFF
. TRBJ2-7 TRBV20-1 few TGCAGTGCTCCCCGGAGGGATAACTCCGCCTACGAGCAGTACTTC CSAPRRDNSAYEQYF
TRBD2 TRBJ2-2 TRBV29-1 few TGCAGCGTTGAAGATCGGGAGGGCGGGATGAACACCGGGGAGCTGTTTTTT CSVEDREGGMNTGELFF
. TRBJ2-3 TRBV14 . TGTGCCAGCAGCCAACTAACGAGGGATACGCAGTATTTT CASSQLTRDTQYF
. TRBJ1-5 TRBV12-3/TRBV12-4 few TGTGCCAGCAGCCCTCGCGGGGATAGCAATCAGCCCCAGCATTTT CASSPRGDSNQPQHF
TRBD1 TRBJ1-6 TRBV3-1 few TGTGCCAGCAGCCGTATTCCGGGACAGGATAATTCACCCCTCCACTTT CASSRIPGQDNSPLHF
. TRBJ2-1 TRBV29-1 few TGCAGCGCCAAAGACGGAAGCTCCTACAATGAGCAGTTCTTC CSAKDGSSYNEQFF
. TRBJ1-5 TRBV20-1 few TGCAGTGCTAGAGAGCCCGGACATGGGGGATCAAGGCCTAATAGCAATCAGCCCCAGCATTTT CSAREPGHGGSRPNSNQPQHF
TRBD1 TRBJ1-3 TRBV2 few TGTGCCAGCAGCTTGGACAGGGACCCCCCCTGGGGAAACACCATATATTTT CASSLDRDPPWGNTIYF
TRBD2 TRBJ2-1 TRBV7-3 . TGTGCCAGCAGCTTAAGGGGGGGGACTAGCGGGTTCTCCTACAATGAGCAGTTCTTC CASSLRGGTSGFSYNEQFF
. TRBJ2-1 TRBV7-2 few TGTGCCAGCAGCTACTATGGGACAGAGCAGTTCTTC CASSYYGTEQFF
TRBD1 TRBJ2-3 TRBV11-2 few TGTGCCAGCAGCTTAAGAGCGGGACAGGGAATCTCGCAGTATTTT CASSLRAGQGISQYF
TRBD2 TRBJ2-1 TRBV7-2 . TGTGCCAGCAGCTTATATTTGCGGGGGGGTACTAATGAGCAGTTCTTC CASSLYLRGGTNEQFF
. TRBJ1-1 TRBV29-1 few TGCAGCGCCCGGTGGAGTGTCACTGAAGCTTTCTTT CSARWSVTEAFF
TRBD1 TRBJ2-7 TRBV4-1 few TGCGCCAGCAGCCAAGCAAACAGGGGGTTCGCCTACGAGCAGTACTTC CASSQANRGFAYEQYF
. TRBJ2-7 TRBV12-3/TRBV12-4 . TGTGCCAGCAGTCCCGGGACAAGGCTAGCGGATTACGAGCAGTACTTC CASSPGTRLADYEQYF
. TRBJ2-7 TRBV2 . TGTGCCAGCAGTGTCCAGTCCTACGAGCAGTACTTC CASSVQSYEQYF
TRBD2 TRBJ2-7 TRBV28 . TGTGCCAGCACCGATGGACTAGCGGGAGGAAGAAGTTTC CASTDGLAGGRSF
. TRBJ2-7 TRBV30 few TGTGCCTGGAGTGCAAAAGGCGAGCAGTACTTC CAWSAKGEQYF
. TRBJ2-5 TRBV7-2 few TGTGCCAGCAGCTTAGGATTAGGGGGTGGGCAAGAGACCCAGTACTTC CASSLGLGGGQETQYF
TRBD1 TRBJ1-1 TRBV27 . TGTGCCAGCAGTCCAGGGGGCCGGTACACTGAAGCTTTCTTT CASSPGGRYTEAFF
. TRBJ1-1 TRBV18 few TGTGCCAGCTCACCTAACCGGGACGTCCGTTCTTTACCTCGGGGGACTGAAGCTTTCTTT CASSPNRDVRSLPRGTEAFF
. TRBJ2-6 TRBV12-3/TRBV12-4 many TGTGCCAGCAGGCCGGATAGCTCTGGGGCCAACGTCCTGACTTTC CASRPDSSGANVLTF
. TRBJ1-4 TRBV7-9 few TGTGCCAGCAGCTTGAGTAACTTGGGAGTAACTGCAACTAATGAAAAACTGTTTTTT CASSLSNLGVTATNEKLFF
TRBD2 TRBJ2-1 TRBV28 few TGTGCCAGCAGTTTCATCGGGGGGGGCAAAAGCTCCTACAATGAGCAGTTCTTC CASSFIGGGKSSYNEQFF
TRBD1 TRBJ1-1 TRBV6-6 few TGTGCCAGCACGGACAGGGGCCAAGCTTTCTTT CASTDRGQAFF
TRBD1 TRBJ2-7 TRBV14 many TGTGCCAGCAGCCAAGTTGGACCAGGGGGTGAGCAGTACTTC CASSQVGPGGEQYF